Listed below are T cell receptor beta chains from one sample, sequenced in a study of control samples from healthy donors and cancer patients. Only in-frame clones appear in the TCRdb table, and some are missing; sequencing was by immunoSEQ multiplex PCR. This repertoire shows 200,000 to 250,000 clones, just under 95% found once; its top ten account for over 1.2%. The sequencing input was blood. These receptors all stem from a man aged 50 or older in good health. CDR3s include the opening cysteine and the closing phenylalanine or tryptophan. The order of the fields is J gene, D gene, clone size, V gene, CDR3 DNA, CDR3 protein. A D gene is named only where the DNA matches it firmly. Only part of the rows carry a size: once, few, many, or a class if the clone is expanded.

j_call: TRBJ2-1
d_call: TRBD1
clone_size: -
v_call: TRBV27
cdr3_nt: TGTGCCAGCAGTCTCAACAGGGGGGCCTACAATGAGCAGTTCTTC
cdr3_aa: CASSLNRGAYNEQFF

j_call: TRBJ1-1
d_call: -
clone_size: -
v_call: TRBV7-9
cdr3_nt: TGTGCCAGCAGCCTTCAGTCGGGCGGGGTCACTGAAGCTTTCTTT
cdr3_aa: CASSLQSGGVTEAFF

j_call: TRBJ2-1
d_call: TRBD2
clone_size: -
v_call: TRBV28
cdr3_nt: TGTGCCACCCGATCTAGCGGCGCCCTTGACTACAATGAGCAGTTCTTC
cdr3_aa: CATRSSGALDYNEQFF

j_call: TRBJ1-6
d_call: -
clone_size: -
v_call: TRBV14
cdr3_nt: TGTGCCAGCAGCCAAGTGTATGGGGGGGACTCACCCCTCCACTTT
cdr3_aa: CASSQVYGGDSPLHF

j_call: TRBJ1-1
d_call: -
clone_size: -
v_call: TRBV5-1
cdr3_nt: TGCGCCAGCAGCTCGAGCAGTTTGAACTCTGAAGCTTTCTTT
cdr3_aa: CASSSSSLNSEAFF

j_call: TRBJ2-3
d_call: TRBD2
clone_size: -
v_call: TRBV7-9
cdr3_nt: TGTGCCAGCAGCTTAGGACTAGCGGGGGGAGATACGCAGTATTTT
cdr3_aa: CASSLGLAGGDTQYF

j_call: TRBJ2-7
d_call: -
clone_size: -
v_call: TRBV5-6
cdr3_nt: TGTGCCAGCAGCTTGGTTCAGGGGACCTTCTCCTACGAGCAGTACTTC
cdr3_aa: CASSLVQGTFSYEQYF

j_call: TRBJ1-1
d_call: -
clone_size: -
v_call: TRBV10-1
cdr3_nt: TGCGCCAGCAGTGAGTCCGGAGGCCCTGGCGAGAACACTGAAGCTTTCTTT
cdr3_aa: CASSESGGPGENTEAFF

j_call: TRBJ2-3
d_call: TRBD2
clone_size: -
v_call: TRBV5-1
cdr3_nt: TGCGCCAGCAGCTTGACTAGCGGAAGCACAGATACGCAGTATTTT
cdr3_aa: CASSLTSGSTDTQYF

j_call: TRBJ2-7
d_call: TRBD1
clone_size: -
v_call: TRBV18
cdr3_nt: TGTGCCAGCTCACCGATTCGGGTCGGGACAGGGAGCTACGAGCAGTACTTC
cdr3_aa: CASSPIRVGTGSYEQYF

j_call: TRBJ1-3
d_call: -
clone_size: -
v_call: TRBV18
cdr3_nt: TGTGCCAGCTCACGATCAAATTCCGGGACCCTGTTTAACACCATATATTTT
cdr3_aa: CASSRSNSGTLFNTIYF

j_call: TRBJ1-4
d_call: -
clone_size: few
v_call: TRBV9
cdr3_nt: TGTGCCAGCAGCGCCTTTAATAATGAAAAACTGTTTTTT
cdr3_aa: CASSAFNNEKLFF

j_call: TRBJ2-2
d_call: TRBD1
clone_size: -
v_call: TRBV19
cdr3_nt: TGTGCCAGTAGATTAGCAGGGGGAACCGGGGAGCTGTTTTTT
cdr3_aa: CASRLAGGTGELFF

j_call: TRBJ1-1
d_call: -
clone_size: -
v_call: TRBV25-1
cdr3_nt: TGTGCCAGCACAGACAGTAACTATGAAGCTTTCTTT
cdr3_aa: CASTDSNYEAFF

j_call: TRBJ1-2
d_call: -
clone_size: -
v_call: TRBV3-1/TRBV3-2
cdr3_nt: TGTGCCAGCAGCCAAGTCAACGGCGGCTACACCTTC
cdr3_aa: CASSQVNGGYTF

j_call: TRBJ1-6
d_call: -
clone_size: -
v_call: TRBV5-5
cdr3_nt: TGTGCCAGCAGCTTGGACCCTCTGGATTCACCCCTCCACTTT
cdr3_aa: CASSLDPLDSPLHF

j_call: TRBJ1-3
d_call: -
clone_size: -
v_call: TRBV9
cdr3_nt: TGTGCCAGCAGCGTAGGCAATACTGGAAACACCATATATTTT
cdr3_aa: CASSVGNTGNTIYF

j_call: TRBJ1-5
d_call: TRBD1
clone_size: -
v_call: TRBV6-2/TRBV6-3
cdr3_nt: TGTGCCAGCAGTACCGGGACAGGGGGGGGTCAGCCCCAGCATTTT
cdr3_aa: CASSTGTGGGQPQHF

j_call: TRBJ1-1
d_call: -
clone_size: -
v_call: TRBV19
cdr3_nt: TGTGCCAGTAGTATCCTCAGGAACACTGAAGCTTTCTTT
cdr3_aa: CASSILRNTEAFF

j_call: TRBJ1-1
d_call: -
clone_size: -
v_call: TRBV7-3
cdr3_nt: TGTGCCAGCAGTCTGGGGGGCATGAACACTGAAGCTTTCTTT
cdr3_aa: CASSLGGMNTEAFF

j_call: TRBJ2-1
d_call: TRBD2
clone_size: -
v_call: TRBV4-2
cdr3_nt: TGTGCCAGCAGCCAAGGGCACGGACTAGCGCAGGATAATGAGCAGTTCTTC
cdr3_aa: CASSQGHGLAQDNEQFF

j_call: TRBJ2-7
d_call: -
clone_size: once
v_call: TRBV4-3
cdr3_nt: TGCGCCAGCAGCCGAGACATTTCCTACGAGCAGTACTTC
cdr3_aa: CASSRDISYEQYF

j_call: TRBJ2-7
d_call: -
clone_size: -
v_call: TRBV6-1
cdr3_nt: TGTGCCAGCAGTGAAAATCTCGGGGGCACGGGAGAGCAGTACTTC
cdr3_aa: CASSENLGGTGEQYF